The rows below give T cell receptor beta chains drawn from one sample of a study of cytomegalovirus exposure and HLA in healthy donors. Data came from immunoSEQ multiplex PCR; TCRdb stores just in-frame clones and leaves some out. The sample lists over 120,000 clones, 75% to 90% seen once, with over 8.5% in the top ten. The source material was PBMCs. These receptors originate from a woman between 18 and 30 years old in good health and CMV-seropositive. Each CDR3 is given with its conserved first and last residue. The D gene is left open where the match is weak. Rows give clone size only sometimes, using once, few, many, or a class for an expanded clone.

D gene: -
clone size: -
V gene: TRBV15
J gene: TRBJ2-7
CDR3 DNA: TGTGCCACCAGGTCCCGGGGATCCTACGAGCAGTACTTC
CDR3 protein: CATRSRGSYEQYF

D gene: -
clone size: -
V gene: TRBV6-6
J gene: TRBJ2-1
CDR3 DNA: TGTGCCAGCAGTAGTATCGGTGAGCAGTTCTTC
CDR3 protein: CASSSIGEQFF

D gene: TRBD1
clone size: few
V gene: TRBV4-1
J gene: TRBJ1-5
CDR3 DNA: TGCGCCAGCAGCGGGACCCCGGGACAGGGCTCTCCATCGCATCAGCCCCAGCATTTT
CDR3 protein: CASSGTPGQGSPSHQPQHF

D gene: -
clone size: -
V gene: TRBV7-7
J gene: TRBJ1-1
CDR3 DNA: TGTGCCAGCAGCCCCGGGGGGGAAACTGAAGCTTTCTTT
CDR3 protein: CASSPGGETEAFF

D gene: -
clone size: few
V gene: TRBV19
J gene: TRBJ1-2
CDR3 DNA: TGTGCCAGTAGTCGCGACGGCGGCTATGGCTACACCTTC
CDR3 protein: CASSRDGGYGYTF

D gene: TRBD2
clone size: -
V gene: TRBV6-4
J gene: TRBJ2-2
CDR3 DNA: TGTGCCAGCAGTACTAGCGGGGGCGACACCGGGGAGCTGTTTTTT
CDR3 protein: CASSTSGGDTGELFF

D gene: TRBD1
clone size: -
V gene: TRBV28
J gene: TRBJ2-7
CDR3 DNA: TGTGCCAGCAGGCCCGGGGACAGGGTTGGCGAGCAGTACTTC
CDR3 protein: CASRPGDRVGEQYF

D gene: -
clone size: -
V gene: TRBV28
J gene: TRBJ2-7
CDR3 DNA: TGTGCCAGCAGTATTACAGGGTCGGAGTACGAGCAGTACTTC
CDR3 protein: CASSITGSEYEQYF

D gene: -
clone size: -
V gene: TRBV9
J gene: TRBJ1-2
CDR3 DNA: TGTGCCAGCACATCTCGAGCGACCACTAACTATGGCTACACCTTC
CDR3 protein: CASTSRATTNYGYTF

D gene: TRBD1
clone size: -
V gene: TRBV28
J gene: TRBJ2-6
CDR3 DNA: TGTGCCAGCAGCCCGACAGGGGTCCCCTCTGGGGCCAACGTCCTGACTTTC
CDR3 protein: CASSPTGVPSGANVLTF

D gene: -
clone size: -
V gene: TRBV4-1
J gene: TRBJ2-5
CDR3 DNA: TGCGCCAGCAGCCAAGGACCAGGGGTAGGAGAGACCCAGTACTTC
CDR3 protein: CASSQGPGVGETQYF

D gene: TRBD1
clone size: few
V gene: TRBV28
J gene: TRBJ1-5
CDR3 DNA: TGTGCCAGCAGATCCGGGACAGCTAGCAATCAGCCCCAGCATTTT
CDR3 protein: CASRSGTASNQPQHF

D gene: TRBD2
clone size: -
V gene: TRBV7-9
J gene: TRBJ2-3
CDR3 DNA: TGTGCCAGCAGCTTAGGGACTAGCGGGGGAGCGGATACGCAGTATTTT
CDR3 protein: CASSLGTSGGADTQYF

D gene: -
clone size: few
V gene: TRBV30
J gene: TRBJ2-4
CDR3 DNA: TGTGCCTGGGGAAGAAGGGAGCTCAAAAACATTCAGTACTTC
CDR3 protein: CAWGRRELKNIQYF

D gene: TRBD1
clone size: once
V gene: TRBV5-1
J gene: TRBJ2-5
CDR3 DNA: TGCGCCAGCAGCCTAACTGGGACAGCCATCCAAGAGACCCAGTACTTC
CDR3 protein: CASSLTGTAIQETQYF

D gene: -
clone size: -
V gene: TRBV4-3
J gene: TRBJ1-2
CDR3 DNA: TGCGCCAGCAGCCAAGGGCCGGGTACAGGGAAGAACTATGGCTACACCTTC
CDR3 protein: CASSQGPGTGKNYGYTF

D gene: TRBD1
clone size: -
V gene: TRBV28
J gene: TRBJ1-2
CDR3 DNA: TGTGCCAGCAGTTTACGACAGGGAAATATGGTTGGCTACACCTTC
CDR3 protein: CASSLRQGNMVGYTF

D gene: -
clone size: -
V gene: TRBV10-3
J gene: TRBJ1-2
CDR3 DNA: TGTGCCATCAGTGGGCCCGAGGGCGGAGTCAACACCTTC
CDR3 protein: CAISGPEGGVNTF

D gene: TRBD1
clone size: once
V gene: TRBV7-2
J gene: TRBJ1-1
CDR3 DNA: TGTGCCAGCAGCTTAGTCTCGACAGGGGGCACTGAAGCTTTCTTT
CDR3 protein: CASSLVSTGGTEAFF

D gene: -
clone size: -
V gene: TRBV19
J gene: TRBJ1-1
CDR3 DNA: TGTGCCAGTAGTTTACAGGAGAACACTGAAGCTTTCTTT
CDR3 protein: CASSLQENTEAFF

D gene: -
clone size: -
V gene: TRBV2
J gene: TRBJ2-6
CDR3 DNA: TGTGCCAGCAGACTACCGAGGGGGGGAGTCTCTGGGGCCAACGTCCTGACTTTC
CDR3 protein: CASRLPRGGVSGANVLTF

D gene: -
clone size: few
V gene: TRBV2
J gene: TRBJ2-7
CDR3 DNA: TGTGCCAGCAGCGACGGACGGGGCGAGCAGTACTTC
CDR3 protein: CASSDGRGEQYF

D gene: -
clone size: -
V gene: TRBV28
J gene: TRBJ1-6
CDR3 DNA: TGTGCCAGCAGTTCCACATCGAATTCACCCCTCCACTTT
CDR3 protein: CASSSTSNSPLHF

D gene: TRBD1
clone size: -
V gene: TRBV5-4
J gene: TRBJ2-7
CDR3 DNA: TGTGCCAGCAGCTCAGGGACAGGGTCCTACGAGCAGTACTTC
CDR3 protein: CASSSGTGSYEQYF

D gene: TRBD1
clone size: few
V gene: TRBV9
J gene: TRBJ2-1
CDR3 DNA: TGTGCCAGCAGCCCCGACAGGGTACCCTACAATGAGCAGTTCTTC
CDR3 protein: CASSPDRVPYNEQFF

D gene: TRBD1
clone size: -
V gene: TRBV27
J gene: TRBJ1-1
CDR3 DNA: TGTGCCAGCAGTCCGCGACAGGGGGGCACTGAAGCTTTCTTT
CDR3 protein: CASSPRQGGTEAFF

D gene: TRBD1
clone size: -
V gene: TRBV6-5
J gene: TRBJ1-5
CDR3 DNA: TGTGCCAGCAGTCGGACAGGGTTCAATCAGCCCCAGCATTTT
CDR3 protein: CASSRTGFNQPQHF

D gene: TRBD1
clone size: -
V gene: TRBV4-3
J gene: TRBJ2-7
CDR3 DNA: TGCGCCAGCAGCCAGGACAGGGGGATCTACGAGCAGTACTTC
CDR3 protein: CASSQDRGIYEQYF

D gene: -
clone size: -
V gene: TRBV7-2
J gene: TRBJ2-1
CDR3 DNA: TGTGCCAGCAGCTTAGTACGGGGGACCTACAATGAGCAGTTCTTC
CDR3 protein: CASSLVRGTYNEQFF

D gene: TRBD1
clone size: -
V gene: TRBV5-1
J gene: TRBJ2-2
CDR3 DNA: TGCGCCAGCAGCTTGGTAGGACAGGGTAACACCGGGGAGCTGTTTTTT
CDR3 protein: CASSLVGQGNTGELFF

D gene: -
clone size: -
V gene: TRBV6-5
J gene: TRBJ1-3
CDR3 DNA: TGTGCCAGCAGCAATACCCTCGGGGGCACCATATATTTT
CDR3 protein: CASSNTLGGTIYF

D gene: -
clone size: -
V gene: TRBV5-1
J gene: TRBJ1-4
CDR3 DNA: TGCGCCAGCAGCCCCGGGGACTTCCCGGCGGCTAATGAAAAACTGTTTTTT
CDR3 protein: CASSPGDFPAANEKLFF

D gene: -
clone size: -
V gene: TRBV18
J gene: TRBJ1-1
CDR3 DNA: TGTGCCAGCTCACCACCAAGGGGGTCGTCGGCTGAAGCTTTCTTT
CDR3 protein: CASSPPRGSSAEAFF

D gene: TRBD2
clone size: many
V gene: TRBV19
J gene: TRBJ2-1
CDR3 DNA: TGTGCCAGTAGTATAGGGGGACTAGGGGTCAATGAGCAGTTCTTC
CDR3 protein: CASSIGGLGVNEQFF

D gene: TRBD2
clone size: -
V gene: TRBV7-2
J gene: TRBJ2-1
CDR3 DNA: TGTGCCAGCAGCTTATCGTGGCGGGGGAGGTACAATGAGCAGTTCTTC
CDR3 protein: CASSLSWRGRYNEQFF

D gene: TRBD2
clone size: once
V gene: TRBV27
J gene: TRBJ2-3
CDR3 DNA: TGTGCCAGCAGTTTATTCCTGACTAGCGGGGGATCTAGCACAGATACGCAGTATTTT
CDR3 protein: CASSLFLTSGGSSTDTQYF

D gene: -
clone size: -
V gene: TRBV7-2
J gene: TRBJ2-4
CDR3 DNA: TGTGCCAGCAGCTTAGGCCGGGTCCCTAGAGGAGACATTCAGTACTTC
CDR3 protein: CASSLGRVPRGDIQYF

D gene: TRBD1
clone size: -
V gene: TRBV6-5
J gene: TRBJ1-1
CDR3 DNA: TGTGCCAGCAGTTACCGGACAGGGAGAATAGCAGCTTTCTTT
CDR3 protein: CASSYRTGRIAAFF

D gene: TRBD2
clone size: -
V gene: TRBV9
J gene: TRBJ2-3
CDR3 DNA: TGTGCCAGCAGCGTAGCCCCGGGGGGGTCCACAGATACGCAGTATTTT
CDR3 protein: CASSVAPGGSTDTQYF

D gene: -
clone size: -
V gene: TRBV6-1
J gene: TRBJ1-1
CDR3 DNA: TGTGCCAGCAGTGAACGAAGCCAGGGTAGGAGATTGGGTGAAGCTTTCTTT
CDR3 protein: CASSERSQGRRLGEAFF